One T cell receptor beta chain is described in this entry. The CDR3 consists of 15 residues. Germline-derived CDR1 and CDR2 are SGHAT and FQNNGV. Trimming took off 6 bases at V and 5 bases at J, with 16 bases between the two ends. The sample belongs to a study of T-cell reconstitution after alpha-beta-depleted transplantation in children. Preparation of the TCRbeta library used unique molecular identifiers. TCRdb re-derived calls from the PCR reads in MiXCR, one entry per CDR3 protein. This table holds about a million distinct CDR3 sequences, about 29% found once. The rearrangement uses TRBV11-2 and TRBJ1-4, with D unclear. The receptor's source is a boy younger than two who had a stem cell transplant for SCID, so the T cells may come from the graft donor. This sample comprised PBMCs, mostly from graft donor cells, obtained 360 days after TCRalphabeta/CD19-depleted stem cell transplant. CDR3 amino acids: CASSLLGMQNEKLFF. CDR3 DNA: TGTGCCAGCAGTCTCTTAGGGATGCAAAATGAAAAACTGTTTTTT.